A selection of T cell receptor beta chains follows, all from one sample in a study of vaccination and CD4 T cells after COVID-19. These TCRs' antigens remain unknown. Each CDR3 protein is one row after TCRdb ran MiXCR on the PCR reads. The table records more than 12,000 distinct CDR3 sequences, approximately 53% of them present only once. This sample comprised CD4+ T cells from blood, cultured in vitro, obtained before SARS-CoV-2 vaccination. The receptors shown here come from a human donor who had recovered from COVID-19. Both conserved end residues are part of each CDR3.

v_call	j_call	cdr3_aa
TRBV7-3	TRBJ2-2	CASSLHSNTGELFF
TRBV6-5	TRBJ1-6	CASSYTGSYNSPLHF
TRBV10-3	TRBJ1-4	CAISEGRNNEKLFF
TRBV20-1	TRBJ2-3	CSASFGTGGTDTQYF
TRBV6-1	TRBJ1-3	CASRTRPGTGYGNTIYF
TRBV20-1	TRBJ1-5	CSVAQLYSNQPQHF
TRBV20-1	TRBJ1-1	CSARDPTGTTEAFF
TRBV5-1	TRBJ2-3	CASSLRGGLAGDTQYF
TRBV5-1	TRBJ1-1	CASSNARGANTEAFF
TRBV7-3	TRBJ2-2	CASSAKGPVNTGELFF
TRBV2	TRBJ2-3	CASRFSTDTQYF
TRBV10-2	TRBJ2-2	CASSDLRGQNTGELFF
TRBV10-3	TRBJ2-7	CAISEWGVGYEQYF
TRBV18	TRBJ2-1	CASSSRSSYNEQFF
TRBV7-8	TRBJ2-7	CASSLTSGPYEQYF
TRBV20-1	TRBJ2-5	CSARIGTELQETQYF
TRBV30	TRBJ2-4	CAWSVQDIQYF
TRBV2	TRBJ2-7	CASSVSRGEQYF
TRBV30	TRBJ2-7	CALSGGPVQYF
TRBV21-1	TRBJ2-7	CASSPSGTGNAYEQYF
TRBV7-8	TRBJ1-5	CASSLTGRQPQHF
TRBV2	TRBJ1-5	CASTLGQALNQPQHF
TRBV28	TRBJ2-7	CASSRTSGRYYEQYF
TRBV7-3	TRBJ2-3	CASSVLGQLLTDTQYF
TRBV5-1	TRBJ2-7	CASSLPGTVAYEQYF
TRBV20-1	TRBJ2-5	CSARELANQETQYF
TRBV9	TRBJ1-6	CASSVGSGPVNSPLHF
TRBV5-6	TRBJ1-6	CASSLYRGQFNSPLHF
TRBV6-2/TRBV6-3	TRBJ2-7	CASSYFPGLAGLEQYF
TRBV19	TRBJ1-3	CASRLQGNGNTIYF
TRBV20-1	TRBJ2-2	CSAPRGGSGRTGELFF
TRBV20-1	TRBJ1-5	CSANDRNQPQHF
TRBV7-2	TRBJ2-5	CASSLRSSASASRETQYF
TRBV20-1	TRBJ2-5	CSAIRGVFETQYF
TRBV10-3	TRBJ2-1	CAISESRAGVRASYNEQFF
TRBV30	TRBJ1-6	CAWSEVYNSPLHF
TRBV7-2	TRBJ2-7	CASSMGRDSYEQYF
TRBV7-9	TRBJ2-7	CASSLANPGQGREQYF
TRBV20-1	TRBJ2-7	CSASRPYEQYF
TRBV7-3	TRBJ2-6	CASSLGSGANVLTF
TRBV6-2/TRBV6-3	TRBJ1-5	CASNAGNQPQHF
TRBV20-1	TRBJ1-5	CSASPANFNQPQHF
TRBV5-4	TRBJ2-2	CASSSASAGRGTGELFF
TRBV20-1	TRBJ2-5	CSAPSGNRGSQETQYF
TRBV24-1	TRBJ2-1	CATSDWAFGTPGSYNEQFF
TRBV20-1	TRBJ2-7	CSARDSASGTYEQYF
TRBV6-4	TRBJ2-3	CASSDGRESDTQYF
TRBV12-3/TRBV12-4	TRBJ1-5	CASTLMSGGRWQPQHF
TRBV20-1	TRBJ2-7	CSARDSEQYF
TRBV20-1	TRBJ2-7	CSANPDRQGSYEQYF
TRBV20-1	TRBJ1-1	CSASALFDRADEAFF
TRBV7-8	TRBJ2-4	CASSRGLAGLGIQYF
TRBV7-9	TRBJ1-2	CASSGRGPIYGYTF
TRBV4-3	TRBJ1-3	CASSQAEGSSGNTIYF
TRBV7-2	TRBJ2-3	CASNPTFSTDTQYF
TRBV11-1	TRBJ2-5	CASSFPGGETQYF